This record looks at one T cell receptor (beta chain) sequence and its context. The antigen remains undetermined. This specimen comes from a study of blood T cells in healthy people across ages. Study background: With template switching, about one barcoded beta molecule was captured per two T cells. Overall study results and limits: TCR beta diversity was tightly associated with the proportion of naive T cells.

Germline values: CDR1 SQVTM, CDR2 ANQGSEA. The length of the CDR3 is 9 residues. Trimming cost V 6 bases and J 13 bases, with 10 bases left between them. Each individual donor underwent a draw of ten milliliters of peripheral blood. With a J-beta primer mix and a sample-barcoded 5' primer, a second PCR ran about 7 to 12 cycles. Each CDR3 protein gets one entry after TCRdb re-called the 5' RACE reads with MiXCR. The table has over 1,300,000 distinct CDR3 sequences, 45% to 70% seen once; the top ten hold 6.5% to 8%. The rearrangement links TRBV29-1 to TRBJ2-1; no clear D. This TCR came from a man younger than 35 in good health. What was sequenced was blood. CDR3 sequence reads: CSVLETQFF. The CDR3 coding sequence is TGCAGCGTATTGGAGACCCAGTTCTTC.